This T cell receptor beta chain was sequenced during a study of T-cell memory formation after mild COVID-19. Overall study: TCR clusters showed largely donor specificity.

V trimming: 5 bases; J trimming: 4 bases; junction bases outside the gene matches: 7. Germline loops: CDR1 MNHEY, CDR2 SMNVEV (reference sequence). The length of the CDR3 is 15 residues. Comments on this clonotype: Its antigen is undetermined.

Study-wide results and caveats: Most CD4+ clones that shrank were in CM and EM, while CD8+ ones turned up in EMRA.

cDNA libraries for TCR alpha and TCR beta, carrying sample barcodes and UMIs, came from 5'RACE with constant-segment primers. MiXCR, run by TCRdb on the 5' RACE reads, gives a single entry per CDR3 protein. The table has around 260,000 distinct CDR3 sequences, 16% seen once. The sequencing sample was made of PBMCs or a T cell subset sorted from them (not recorded which). The chain has TRBV27 and TRBJ2-2; 7 bases match TRBD1. The sequence was obtained from a man between 18 and 35 years old who had mild COVID-19 (a few samples of this study predate the infection). Cell type and time point are not known. The DNA for the CDR3 is TGTGCCAGCAGTACACAGGGGATGGGCACCGGGGAGCTGTTTTTT. This encodes CASSTQGMGTGELFF.